This is a list of T cell receptor beta chains from one sample in a study of human T cells and chemical hapten exposure. MiXCR, applied by TCRdb to the RACE reads, yields one record per CDR3 protein. The sample lists about 120,000 distinct CDR3 sequences, roughly 13% occurring once. Material: whole blood, obtained in connection with sensitization to the hapten diphenylcyclopropenone (DPC). All receptors derive from a man in his late teens or twenties with alopecia areata. Some clones in this sample may be carry-over from other donors' samples. The CDR3 runs from the conserved cysteine through the conserved F or W. A D gene is named only where the DNA matches it firmly. Size values are once, few and many counts, or a class for expanded clones, and some rows have none.

>TRBV29-1|few|-|TRBJ1-1
CSATRQGIGTEAFF
TGCAGCGCCACGAGGCAGGGGATAGGCACTGAAGCTTTCTTT
>TRBV10-3|-|TRBD1|TRBJ1-6
CAIRPGQGNSPLHF
TGTGCCATCAGACCCGGACAGGGGAATTCACCCCTCCACTTT
>TRBV10-1|-|-|TRBJ2-1
CASSARAGEQFF
TGCGCCAGCAGTGCTAGAGCGGGTGAGCAGTTCTTC
>TRBV5-5|-|TRBD1|TRBJ2-5
CASSTTGGGETQYF
TGTGCCAGCAGCACGACAGGGGGCGGTGAGACCCAGTACTTC
>TRBV10-3|-|-|TRBJ1-1
CAISEPENTEAFF
TGTGCCATCAGTGAGCCCGAAAACACTGAAGCTTTCTTT
>TRBV15|few|-|TRBJ2-2
CATSRDRGTGELFF
TGTGCCACCAGCAGAGATAGGGGAACCGGGGAGCTGTTTTTT
>TRBV20-1|few|-|TRBJ1-1
CSAVIATGNTEAFF
TGCAGTGCCGTAATTGCAACAGGTAACACTGAAGCTTTCTTT
>TRBV7-9|few|TRBD2|TRBJ2-1
CASFLAGGVDEQFF
TGTGCCAGCTTCCTAGCGGGGGGCGTGGATGAGCAGTTCTTC
>TRBV5-6|-|TRBD1|TRBJ2-3
CASSTTGRLGGADTQYF
TGTGCCAGCAGCACGACAGGGCGTCTCGGAGGAGCAGATACGCAGTATTTT
>TRBV27|few|-|TRBJ1-5
CASSLSGTNQPQHF
TGTGCCAGCAGTTTGTCAGGGACCAATCAGCCCCAGCATTTT
>TRBV11-2|many|TRBD1|TRBJ2-2
CASSFRTGGIIRTGELFF
TGTGCCAGCAGCTTCCGGACAGGGGGCATAATCAGGACCGGGGAGCTGTTTTTT
>TRBV7-9|many|-|TRBJ2-5
CASFHDPETQYF
TGTGCCAGCTTTCATGATCCGGAGACCCAGTACTTC
>TRBV7-9|few|TRBD1|TRBJ2-7
CASSIGTGRTSYEQYF
TGTGCCAGCAGCATCGGGACAGGGAGGACTTCCTACGAGCAGTACTTC
>TRBV25-1|-|TRBD1|TRBJ2-3
CASSEYRGQGDTQYF
TGTGCCAGCAGTGAATACAGGGGGCAAGGGGATACGCAGTATTTT
>TRBV4-2|once|-|TRBJ1-1
CASSQDPNTEAFF
TGTGCCAGCAGCCAAGACCCGAACACTGAAGCTTTCTTT
>TRBV7-9|once|-|TRBJ1-4
CASSFAEPNEKLFF
TGTGCCAGCAGCTTCGCGGAGCCTAATGAAAAACTGTTTTTT
>TRBV9|many|-|TRBJ2-3
CASGGGTSTDTQYF
TGTGCCAGCGGTGGGGGGACAAGCACAGATACGCAGTATTTT
>TRBV20-1|few|-|TRBJ1-5
CSARELGSNQPQHF
TGCAGTGCTAGAGAATTAGGTAGCAATCAGCCCCAGCATTTT
>TRBV4-3|many|-|TRBJ1-1
CASSQAGALEAFF
TGCGCCAGCAGCCAAGCCGGGGCCCTTGAAGCTTTCTTT
>TRBV7-9|many|-|TRBJ2-5
CASSLASEEETQYF
TGTGCCAGCAGCTTAGCTAGCGAGGAAGAGACCCAGTACTTC
>TRBV14|few|-|TRBJ1-2
CASSHLLDHGYTF
TGTGCCAGCAGCCATCTTTTGGATCATGGCTACACCTTC
>TRBV7-8|few|-|TRBJ2-3
CASSVRRWGLGTDTQYF
TGTGCCAGCAGCGTACGGCGTTGGGGCTTAGGGACAGATACGCAGTATTTT
>TRBV11-1|few|TRBD1|TRBJ2-7
CASSSDRNYEQYF
TGTGCCAGCAGCTCGGACAGGAACTACGAGCAGTACTTC
>TRBV18|many|-|TRBJ1-1
CASSPKETAYTEAFF
TGTGCCAGCTCACCTAAAGAGACAGCTTACACTGAAGCTTTCTTT
>TRBV6-5|few|-|TRBJ1-2
CASTQGPPRYTF
TGTGCCAGCACCCAGGGACCCCCTCGCTACACCTTC
>TRBV6-2/TRBV6-3|many|-|TRBJ2-4
CASSYRRYIQYF
TGTGCCAGCAGTTACAGGCGATACATTCAGTACTTC
>TRBV7-9|few|-|TRBJ1-2
CASSWAGYTF
TGTGCCAGCAGTTGGGCTGGCTACACCTTC
>TRBV12-2|few|-|TRBJ2-1
CASRSRPPPYNEQFF
TGTGCAAGTCGCTCCCGACCCCCCCCCTACAATGAGCAGTTCTTC
>TRBV18|few|-|TRBJ2-1
CASSPVALTSYNEQFF
TGTGCCAGCTCACCGGTGGCACTAACCTCCTACAATGAGCAGTTCTTC
>TRBV7-2|-|-|TRBJ1-2
CASSLAYGIYGYTF
TGTGCCAGCAGCTTAGCCTACGGAATCTATGGCTACACCTTC
>TRBV7-9|-|-|TRBJ1-5
CASSSGGQPQHF
TGTGCCAGCAGCTCAGGAGGTCAGCCCCAGCATTTT
>TRBV2|few|-|TRBJ2-6
CASGGFSGANVLTF
TGTGCCAGCGGGGGTTTCTCTGGGGCCAACGTCCTGACTTTC